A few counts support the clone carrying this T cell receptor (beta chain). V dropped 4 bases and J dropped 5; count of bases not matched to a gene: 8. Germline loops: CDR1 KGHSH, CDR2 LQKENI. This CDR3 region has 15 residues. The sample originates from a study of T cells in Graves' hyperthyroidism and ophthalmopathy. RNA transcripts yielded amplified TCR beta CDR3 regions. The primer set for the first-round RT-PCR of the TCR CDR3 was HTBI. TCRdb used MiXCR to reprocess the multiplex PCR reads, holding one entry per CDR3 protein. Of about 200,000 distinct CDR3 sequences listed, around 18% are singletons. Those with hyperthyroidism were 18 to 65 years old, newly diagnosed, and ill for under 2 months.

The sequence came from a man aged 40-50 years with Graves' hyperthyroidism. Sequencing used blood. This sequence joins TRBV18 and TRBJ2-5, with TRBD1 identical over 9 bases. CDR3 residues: CASSRTDRGGETQYF. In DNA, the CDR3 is TGTGCCAGCTCACGTACGGACAGGGGAGGCGAGACCCAGTACTTC.